This paragraph reports one T cell receptor (beta chain). This sample stems from a study of control samples from healthy donors and cancer patients. TCRdb keeps only in-frame clones here, not all; method: immunoSEQ multiplex PCR. This table holds some 130,000 clones, roughly 89% found once. The sequence derives from a man between 45 and 60 years old with head and neck cancer. Sequencing input: PBMCs.

DNA of the CDR3: TGTGCCACCAGCCTTCGACAGGAGCCTAATGAAAAACTGTTTTTT. Translated, it gives CATSLRQEPNEKLFF. The chain combines TRBV15 with TRBJ1-4; maybe TRBD1 (6 bases). CDR3 size: 15 residues. Per germline, CDR1 LNHNV and CDR2 YYDKDF (reference sequence). V was clipped by 5 bases and J by 3 bases, with 13 bases between them.